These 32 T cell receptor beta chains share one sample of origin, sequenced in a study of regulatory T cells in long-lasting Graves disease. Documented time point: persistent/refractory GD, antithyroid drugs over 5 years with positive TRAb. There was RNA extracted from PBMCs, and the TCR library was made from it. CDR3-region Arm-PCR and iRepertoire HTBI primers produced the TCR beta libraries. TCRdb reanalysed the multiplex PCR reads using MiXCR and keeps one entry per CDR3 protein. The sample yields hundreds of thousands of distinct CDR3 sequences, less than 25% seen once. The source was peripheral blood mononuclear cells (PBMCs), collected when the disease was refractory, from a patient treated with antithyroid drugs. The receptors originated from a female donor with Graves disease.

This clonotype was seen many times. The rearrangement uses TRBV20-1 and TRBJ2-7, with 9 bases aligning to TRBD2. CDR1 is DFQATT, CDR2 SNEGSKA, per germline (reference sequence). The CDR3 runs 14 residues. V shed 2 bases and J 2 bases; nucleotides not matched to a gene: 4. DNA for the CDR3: TGCAGTGCTAGACAGGGCGGGAGGGCCTACGAGCAGTACTTC. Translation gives CSARQGGRAYEQYF.

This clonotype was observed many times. This chain's CDR3 is CSGSSGGGNYGYTF. CDR3 nucleotides: TGCAGTGGGTCGTCGGGTGGTGGGAACTATGGCTACACCTTC. The chain joins TRBV20-1 to TRBJ1-2, with no clear D. Trimming removed 7 bases at V and 2 bases at J, with 17 bases between. In germline, CDR1 is DFQATT, CDR2 SNEGSKA (reference sequence). The CDR3 runs 14 residues.

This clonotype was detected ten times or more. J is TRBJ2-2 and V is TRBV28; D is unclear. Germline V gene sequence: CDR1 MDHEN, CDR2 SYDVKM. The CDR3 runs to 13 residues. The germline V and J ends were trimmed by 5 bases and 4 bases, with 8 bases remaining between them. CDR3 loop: CASSGDSTGELFF. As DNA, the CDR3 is TGTGCCAGCAGTGGAGACTCCACCGGGGAGCTGTTTTTT.

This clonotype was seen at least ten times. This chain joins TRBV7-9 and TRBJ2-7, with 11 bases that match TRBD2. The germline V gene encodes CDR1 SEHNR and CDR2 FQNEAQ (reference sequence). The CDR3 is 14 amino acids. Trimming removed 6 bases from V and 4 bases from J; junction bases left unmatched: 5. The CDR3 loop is CASSSTSGRYEQYF. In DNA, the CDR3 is TGTGCCAGCAGTTCAACTAGCGGGAGATACGAGCAGTACTTC.

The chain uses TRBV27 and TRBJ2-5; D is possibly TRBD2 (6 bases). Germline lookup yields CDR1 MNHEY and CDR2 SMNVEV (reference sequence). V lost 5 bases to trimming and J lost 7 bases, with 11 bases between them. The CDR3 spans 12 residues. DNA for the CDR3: TGTGCCAGCAGTGTAATGGGGGGGACCCAGTACTTC. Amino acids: CASSVMGGTQYF.

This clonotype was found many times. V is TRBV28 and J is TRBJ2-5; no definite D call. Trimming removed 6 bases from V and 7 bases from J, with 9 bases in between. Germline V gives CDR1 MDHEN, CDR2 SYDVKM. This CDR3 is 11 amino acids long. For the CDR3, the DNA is TGTGCCAGCAGCGCAAGAGGGACCCAGTACTTC. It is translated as CASSARGTQYF.

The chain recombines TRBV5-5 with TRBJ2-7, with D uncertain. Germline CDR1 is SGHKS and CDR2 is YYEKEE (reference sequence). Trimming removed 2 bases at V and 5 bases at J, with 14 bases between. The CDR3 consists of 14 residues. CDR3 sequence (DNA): TGTGCCAGCAGCTTTGAGCTCCTTCGGGACGAGCAGTACTTC. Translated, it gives CASSFELLRDEQYF.

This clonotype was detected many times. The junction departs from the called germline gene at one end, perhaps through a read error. The CDR3 region is CASSSGGAGCF. The CDR3, as DNA: TGTGCCAGCAGTTCCGGCGGGGCTGGCTGTTTC. The chain employs TRBV6-5 and TRBJ2-7, with D possibly TRBD2 on 6 matching bases. The germline CDR1 and CDR2 sequences are MNHEY and SVGAGI. CDR3 size: 11 residues.

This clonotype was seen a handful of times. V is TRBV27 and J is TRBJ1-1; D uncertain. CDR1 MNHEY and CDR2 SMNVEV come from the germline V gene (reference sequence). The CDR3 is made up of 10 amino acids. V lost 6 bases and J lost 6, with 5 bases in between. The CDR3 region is CASRESEAFF. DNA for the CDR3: TGTGCCAGCAGGGAGTCTGAAGCTTTCTTT.

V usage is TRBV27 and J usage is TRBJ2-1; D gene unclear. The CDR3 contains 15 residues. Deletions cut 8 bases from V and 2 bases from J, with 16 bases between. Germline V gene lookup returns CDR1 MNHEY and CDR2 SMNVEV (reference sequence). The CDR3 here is CASGAYGFTYNEQFF. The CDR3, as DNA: TGTGCCAGCGGAGCATACGGGTTTACCTACAATGAGCAGTTCTTC.

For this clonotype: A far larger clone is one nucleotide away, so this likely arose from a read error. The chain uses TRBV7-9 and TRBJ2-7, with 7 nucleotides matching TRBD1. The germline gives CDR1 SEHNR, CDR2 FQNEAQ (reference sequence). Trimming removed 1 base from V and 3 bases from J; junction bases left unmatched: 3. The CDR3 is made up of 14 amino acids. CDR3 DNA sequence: TGTGCCAGCAGCTTAGAGGGACAGATCTACGAGCAGTACTTC. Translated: CASSLEGQIYEQYF. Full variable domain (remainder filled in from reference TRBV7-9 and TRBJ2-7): DTGVSQNPRHKITKRGQNVTFRCDPISEHNRLYWYRQTLGQGPEFLTYFQNEAQLEKSRLLSDRFSAERPKGSFSTLEIQRTEQGDSAMYLCASSLEGQIYEQYFGPGTRLTVT.

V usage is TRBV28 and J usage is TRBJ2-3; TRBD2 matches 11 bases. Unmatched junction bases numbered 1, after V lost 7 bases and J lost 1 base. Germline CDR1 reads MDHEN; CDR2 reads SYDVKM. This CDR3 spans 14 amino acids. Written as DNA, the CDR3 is TGTGCCAGCAAGACTAGCGGGGGCACAGATACGCAGTATTTT. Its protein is CASKTSGGTDTQYF.

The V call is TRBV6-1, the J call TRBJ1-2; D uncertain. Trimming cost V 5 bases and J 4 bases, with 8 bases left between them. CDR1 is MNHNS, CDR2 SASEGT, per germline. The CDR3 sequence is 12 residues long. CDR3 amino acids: CASSNSFYGYTF. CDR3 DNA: TGTGCCAGCAGTAACAGTTTCTATGGCTACACCTTC.

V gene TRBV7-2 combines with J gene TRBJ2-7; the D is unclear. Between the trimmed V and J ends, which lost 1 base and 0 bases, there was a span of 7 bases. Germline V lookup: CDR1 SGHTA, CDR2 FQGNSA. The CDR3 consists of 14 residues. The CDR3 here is CASSLDPFSYEQYF. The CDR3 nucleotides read TGTGCCAGCAGCTTAGACCCCTTCTCCTACGAGCAGTACTTC. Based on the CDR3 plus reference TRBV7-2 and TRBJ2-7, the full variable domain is GAGVSQSPSNKVTEKGKDVELRCDPISGHTALYWYRQSLGQGLEFLIYFQGNSAPDKSGLPSDRFSAERTGGSVSTLTIQRTQQEDSAVYLCASSLDPFSYEQYFGPGTRLTVT.

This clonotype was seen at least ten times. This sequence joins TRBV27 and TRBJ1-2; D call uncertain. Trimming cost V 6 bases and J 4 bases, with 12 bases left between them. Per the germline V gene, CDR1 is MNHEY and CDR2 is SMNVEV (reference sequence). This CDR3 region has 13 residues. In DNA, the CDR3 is TGTGCCAGCAGCCGTCAAGGAATCTATGGCTACACCTTC. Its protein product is CASSRQGIYGYTF.

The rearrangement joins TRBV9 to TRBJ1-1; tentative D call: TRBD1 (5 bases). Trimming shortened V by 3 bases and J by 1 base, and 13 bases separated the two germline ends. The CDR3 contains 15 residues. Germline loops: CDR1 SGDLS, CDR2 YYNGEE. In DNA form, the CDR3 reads TGTGCCAGCAGCGCGTATAGTGGGGGGAACACTGAAGCTTTCTTT. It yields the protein CASSAYSGGNTEAFF.

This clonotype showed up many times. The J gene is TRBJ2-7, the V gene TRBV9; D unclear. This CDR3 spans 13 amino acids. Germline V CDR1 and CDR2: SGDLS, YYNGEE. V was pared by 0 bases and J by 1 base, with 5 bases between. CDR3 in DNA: TGTGCCAGCAGCGTAGGGGAATCCTACGAGCAGTACTTC. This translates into CASSVGESYEQYF.

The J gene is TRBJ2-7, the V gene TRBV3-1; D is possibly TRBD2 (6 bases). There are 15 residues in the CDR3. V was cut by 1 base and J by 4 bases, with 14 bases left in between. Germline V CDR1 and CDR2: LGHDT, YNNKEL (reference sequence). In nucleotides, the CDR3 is TGTGCCAGCAGCCAAGGTGCTAGCGCCAGATACGAGCAGTACTTC. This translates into CASSQGASARYEQYF.

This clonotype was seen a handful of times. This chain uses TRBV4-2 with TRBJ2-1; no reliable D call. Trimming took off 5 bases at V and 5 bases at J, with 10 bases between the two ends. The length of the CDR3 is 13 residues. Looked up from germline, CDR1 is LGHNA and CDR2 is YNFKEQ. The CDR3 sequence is CASSSRLDNEQFF. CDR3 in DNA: TGTGCCAGCAGCTCCCGACTGGACAATGAGCAGTTCTTC.

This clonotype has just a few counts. The CDR3 reads CASSLQAYNEQFF. CDR3 bases: TGTGCCAGCAGCTTACAGGCGTACAATGAGCAGTTCTTC. This sequence joins TRBV7-3 and TRBJ2-1; D gene uncertain. The CDR3 is 13 residues long. The ends were cut back, 2 bases at V and 4 bases at J, with 6 bases in the middle. From germline, CDR1 is SGHTA and CDR2 FQGTGA.

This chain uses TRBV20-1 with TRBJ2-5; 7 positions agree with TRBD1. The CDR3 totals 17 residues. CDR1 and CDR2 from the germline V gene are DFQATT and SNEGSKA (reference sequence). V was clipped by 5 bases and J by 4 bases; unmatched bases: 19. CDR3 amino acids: CSADTAKGARDRETQYF. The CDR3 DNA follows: TGCAGTGCTGATACAGCTAAAGGGGCCAGGGACAGAGAGACCCAGTACTTC.

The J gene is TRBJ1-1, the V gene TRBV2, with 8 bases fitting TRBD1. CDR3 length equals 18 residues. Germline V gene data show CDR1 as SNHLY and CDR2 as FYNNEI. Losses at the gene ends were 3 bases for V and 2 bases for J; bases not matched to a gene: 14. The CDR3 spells CASSEETGVLRTNTEAFF. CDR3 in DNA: TGTGCCAGCAGTGAGGAGACAGGGGTTTTAAGGACAAACACTGAAGCTTTCTTT.

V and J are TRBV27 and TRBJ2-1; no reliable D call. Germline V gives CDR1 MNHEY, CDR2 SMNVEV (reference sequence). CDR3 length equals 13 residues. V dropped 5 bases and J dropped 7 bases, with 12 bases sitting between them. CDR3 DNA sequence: TGTGCCAGCAGTCTCTCCCTAGGGAATGAGCAGTTCTTC. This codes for CASSLSLGNEQFF.

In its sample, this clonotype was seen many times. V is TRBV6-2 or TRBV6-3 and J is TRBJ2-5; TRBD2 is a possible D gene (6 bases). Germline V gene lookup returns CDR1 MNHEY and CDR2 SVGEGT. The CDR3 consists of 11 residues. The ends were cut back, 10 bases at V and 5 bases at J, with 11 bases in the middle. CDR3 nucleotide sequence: TGTGCCATAGGGACTTGGGAGACCCAGTACTTC. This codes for CAIGTWETQYF.

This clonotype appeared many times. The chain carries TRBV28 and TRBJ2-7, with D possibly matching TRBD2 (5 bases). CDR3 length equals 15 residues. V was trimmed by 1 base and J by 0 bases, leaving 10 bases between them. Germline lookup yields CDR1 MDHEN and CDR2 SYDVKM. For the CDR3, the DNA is TGTGCCAGCAGTTTATTCACGGGATCCTCCTACGAGCAGTACTTC. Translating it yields CASSLFTGSSYEQYF.

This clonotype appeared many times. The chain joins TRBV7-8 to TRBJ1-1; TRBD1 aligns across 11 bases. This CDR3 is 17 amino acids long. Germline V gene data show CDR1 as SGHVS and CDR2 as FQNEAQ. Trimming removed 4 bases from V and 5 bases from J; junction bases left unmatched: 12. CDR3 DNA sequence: TGTGCCAGCAGCTCAACCGGGACAGGGGGGAGTCGGACTGAAGCTTTCTTT. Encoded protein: CASSSTGTGGSRTEAFF.

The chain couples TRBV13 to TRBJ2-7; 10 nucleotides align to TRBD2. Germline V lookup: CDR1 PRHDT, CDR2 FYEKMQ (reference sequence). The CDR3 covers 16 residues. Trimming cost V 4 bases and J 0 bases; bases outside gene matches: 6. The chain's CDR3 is CASSSLEREGSYEQYF. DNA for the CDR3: TGTGCCAGCAGCTCCTTGGAGCGGGAGGGCTCCTACGAGCAGTACTTC.

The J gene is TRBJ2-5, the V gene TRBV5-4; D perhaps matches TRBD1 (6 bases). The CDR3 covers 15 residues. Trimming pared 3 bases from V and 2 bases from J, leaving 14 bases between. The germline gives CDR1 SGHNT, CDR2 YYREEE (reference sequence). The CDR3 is CASSSGDRQQETQYF. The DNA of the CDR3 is TGTGCCAGCAGCTCAGGAGACAGGCAGCAAGAGACCCAGTACTTC. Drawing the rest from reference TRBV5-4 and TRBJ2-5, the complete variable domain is ETGVTQSPTHLIKTRGQQVTLRCSSQSGHNTVSWYQQALGQGPQFIFQYYREEENGRGNFPPRFSGLQFPNYSSELNVNALELDDSALYLCASSSGDRQQETQYFGPGTRLLVL.

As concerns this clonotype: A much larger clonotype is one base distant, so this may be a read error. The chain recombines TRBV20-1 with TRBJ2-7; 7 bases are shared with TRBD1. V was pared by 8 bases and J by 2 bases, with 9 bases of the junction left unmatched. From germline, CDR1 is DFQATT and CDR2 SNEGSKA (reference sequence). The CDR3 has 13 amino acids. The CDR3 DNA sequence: TGCAGTACTATTATTCAGGGGGCCTACGAGCAGTACTTC. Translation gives CSTIIQGAYEQYF.

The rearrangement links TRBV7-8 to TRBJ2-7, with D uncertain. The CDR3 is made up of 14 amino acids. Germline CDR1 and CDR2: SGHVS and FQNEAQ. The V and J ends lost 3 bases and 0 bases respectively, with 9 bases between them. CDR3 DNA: TGTGCCAGCAGCTTTAAAATTAGCTCCTACGAGCAGTACTTC. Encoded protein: CASSFKISSYEQYF.

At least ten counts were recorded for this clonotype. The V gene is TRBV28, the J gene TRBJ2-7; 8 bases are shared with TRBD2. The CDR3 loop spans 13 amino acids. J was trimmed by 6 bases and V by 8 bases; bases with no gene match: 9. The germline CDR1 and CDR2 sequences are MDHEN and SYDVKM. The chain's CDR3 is CASHPGLGREQYF. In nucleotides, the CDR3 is TGTGCCAGCCATCCGGGACTAGGACGCGAGCAGTACTTC.

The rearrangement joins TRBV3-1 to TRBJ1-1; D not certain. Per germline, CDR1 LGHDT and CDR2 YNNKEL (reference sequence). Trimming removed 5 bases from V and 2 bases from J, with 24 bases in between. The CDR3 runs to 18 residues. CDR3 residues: CASSKAGSGRALNTEAFF. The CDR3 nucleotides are TGTGCCAGCAGCAAAGCCGGGAGTGGAAGGGCCCTTAACACTGAAGCTTTCTTT.